The rows below give T cell receptor beta chains drawn from one sample of a study of cytomegalovirus exposure and HLA in healthy donors. The assay was immunoSEQ multiplex PCR, and TCRdb's table has in-frame clones only and misses some. The sample contains tens of thousands of clones, about three quarters of which appear only once. Sequencing was performed on PBMCs. The receptors stem from a male donor in good health and CMV-seropositive. Both conserved end residues are trimmed from each CDR3. Each record gives: CDR3 protein, V gene, J gene.

CDR3 protein: ASSSVRGGPGELF
V gene: TRBV7-8
J gene: TRBJ2-2

CDR3 protein: ASSLFDSPEQY
V gene: TRBV5-6
J gene: TRBJ2-7

CDR3 protein: ASSPQEAYEQY
V gene: TRBV4-1
J gene: TRBJ2-7

CDR3 protein: ASRGTVTYEQY
V gene: TRBV2
J gene: NA

CDR3 protein: ASSPRDRGLNTEAF
V gene: TRBV11-2
J gene: TRBJ1-1

CDR3 protein: ASRGQSEQY
V gene: TRBV2
J gene: TRBJ2-7

CDR3 protein: ASGSGLADYEQY
V gene: TRBV5-1
J gene: TRBJ2-7

CDR3 protein: ASSLTVTGMRETQY
V gene: TRBV5-8
J gene: TRBJ2-5

CDR3 protein: ASSFGTSGSYEQY
V gene: TRBV18
J gene: TRBJ2-7

CDR3 protein: ASSEALGQGMGNTGELF
V gene: TRBV6-1
J gene: TRBJ2-2

CDR3 protein: ASSLSPRTGMNTEAF
V gene: TRBV27
J gene: TRBJ1-1

CDR3 protein: ASSEGNTEAF
V gene: TRBV5-1
J gene: TRBJ1-1

CDR3 protein: ASTPNPEGPGGGYNEQF
V gene: TRBV28
J gene: TRBJ2-1

CDR3 protein: ASSSGPYGYT
V gene: TRBV27
J gene: TRBJ1-2

CDR3 protein: ASSLPGLAGGRKF
V gene: TRBV27
J gene: TRBJ2-1

CDR3 protein: ASSQGRQGAGNTIY
V gene: TRBV4-2
J gene: TRBJ1-3